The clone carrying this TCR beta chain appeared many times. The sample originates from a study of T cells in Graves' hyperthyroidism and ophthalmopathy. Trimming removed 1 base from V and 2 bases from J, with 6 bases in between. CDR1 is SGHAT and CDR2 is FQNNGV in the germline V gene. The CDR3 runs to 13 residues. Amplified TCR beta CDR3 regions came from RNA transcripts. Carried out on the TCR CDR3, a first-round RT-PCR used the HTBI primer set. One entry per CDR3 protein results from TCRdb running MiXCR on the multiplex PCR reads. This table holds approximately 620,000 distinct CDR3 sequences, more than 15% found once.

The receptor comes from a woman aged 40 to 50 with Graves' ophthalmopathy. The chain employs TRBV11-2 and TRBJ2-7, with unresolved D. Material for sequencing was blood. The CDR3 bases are TGTGCCAGCAGCTTAGGAATTACCTACGAGCAGTACTTC. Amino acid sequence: CASSLGITYEQYF. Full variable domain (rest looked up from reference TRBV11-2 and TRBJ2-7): EAGVAQSPRYKIIEKRQSVAFWCNPISGHATLYWYQQILGQGPKLLIQFQNNGVVDDSQLPKDRFSAERLKGVDSTLKIQPAKLEDSAVYLCASSLGITYEQYFGPGTRLTVT.